The subject of this entry is one T cell receptor beta chain. The target antigen is unknown. The data originate from a study of T-cell memory formation after mild COVID-19. Study as a whole: Largely, TCR clusters stayed within a single donor. Whole-study findings and limits: Clones contracting day 15 to 85 were balanced CD4/CD8; later expanders leaned CD4+.

Germline assignment: CDR1 MNHEY and CDR2 SMNVEV (reference sequence). Trimming shortened V by 5 bases and J by 6 bases, and 11 bases separated the two germline ends. The CDR3 totals 13 residues. One entry per CDR3 protein results from TCRdb running MiXCR on the 5' RACE reads. The repertoire consists of about 290,000 distinct CDR3 sequences, with approximately 16% occurring once and the leading ten covering more than 20%. The chain uses TRBV27 and TRBJ2-1; D is undetermined. Sequenced input: PBMCs or a T cell subset sorted from them (not recorded which). This TCR came from a man aged 18 to 29 who had mild COVID-19 (a few samples of this study predate the infection). Cell type and time point are not known. The CDR3 sequence: CASSPWGPNEQFF. Here the CDR3 DNA reads TGTGCCAGCAGTCCCTGGGGTCCCAATGAGCAGTTCTTC.